Following are 27 T cell receptor beta chains from one sample sequenced in a study of blood T cells in healthy people across ages. Combining a sample-barcoded 5' primer with a J-beta primer mix, a second PCR ran for about 6 to 11 cycles. Each CDR3 protein gets one entry after TCRdb re-called the 5' RACE reads with MiXCR. The table lists about 1.7 million distinct CDR3 sequences, 28% of them singletons. The material sequenced was blood. These receptor sequences come from a woman between 25 and 40 years old in good health.

This clonotype was recorded a few times. The chain has TRBV15 and TRBJ2-3, with a weak D call TRBD2 (5 bases). The CDR3 sequence is 17 residues long. Trimming left V 4 bases short and J 2 bases short, with 19 bases between. Looked up from germline, CDR1 is LNHNV and CDR2 is YYDKDF (reference sequence). CDR3 DNA: TGTGCCACCAGCACACCCTCGGGGAGTGCCCCCACAGATACGCAGTATTTT. It is translated as CATSTPSGSAPTDTQYF.

The chain uses TRBV30 and TRBJ2-5; no reliable D call. The CDR3 sequence is 16 residues long. Trimming left V 0 bases short and J 1 base short, with 15 bases between. CDR1 GTSNPN and CDR2 SVGIG come from the germline V gene (reference sequence). The CDR3 DNA is TGTGCCTGGAGTGTATTCGGAGTCAGACTCCAAGAGACCCAGTACTTC. It is translated as CAWSVFGVRLQETQYF.

This clonotype appeared a few times. Relative to the germline gene, one junction end is altered; a read error may explain this. The chain is built from TRBV20-1 and TRBJ2-2; the D gene is possibly TRBD2 (5 bases). CDR1 and CDR2 (germline): DFQATT, SNEGSKA (reference sequence). The CDR3 runs to 13 residues. CDR3 amino acids: CSVNPANTGELFF. The CDR3 DNA sequence: TGCAGTGTTAACCCCGCGAACACCGGGGAGTTGTTTTTT.

The chain links TRBV6-2 or TRBV6-3 to TRBJ2-7; D gene ambiguous. This CDR3 has 13 residues. The V end was cut by 7 bases, the J end by 0 bases, with 10 bases between. Germline V gene lookup returns CDR1 MNHEY and CDR2 SVGEGT. The chain's CDR3 is CASKEWSSYEQYF. The CDR3 DNA reads TGTGCCAGCAAGGAATGGAGCTCCTACGAGCAGTACTTC.

For this clonotype: A clone one base away is much larger, so this may be a read error. The V call is TRBV5-1, the J call TRBJ2-7; D call uncertain. V was trimmed by 2 bases and J by 7 bases, leaving 13 bases between them. The CDR3 has 13 residues. Germline CDR1 is SGHRS and CDR2 is YFSETQ. Here the CDR3 reads CASSLTFNNEQYF. The CDR3, as DNA: TGCGCCAGCAGCTTAACCTTTAACAATGAGCAGTACTTC. The full variable domain, its missing parts supplied by reference TRBV5-1 and TRBJ2-7, is KAGVTQTPRYLIKTRGQQVTLSCSPISGHRSVSWYQQTPGQGLQFLFEYFSETQRNKGNFPGRFSGRQFSNSRSEMNVSTLELGDSALYLCASSLTFNNEQYFGPGTRLTVT.

The gene calls are TRBV28 and TRBJ1-6; D is unclear. V gave up 5 bases and J gave up 9 bases, with 5 bases separating them. The V gene's germline CDR1 is MDHEN and CDR2 SYDVKM. The CDR3 loop spans 11 amino acids. The CDR3: CASSARSPLHF. The CDR3 DNA sequence: TGTGCCAGCAGTGCCCGTTCACCCCTCCACTTT.

This clonotype showed up just a few times. The V gene is TRBV7-9, the J gene TRBJ1-1; the D is unclear. The V end was cut by 1 base, the J end by 2 bases, with 11 bases between. Germline CDR1 reads SEHNR; CDR2 reads FQNEAQ (reference sequence). The CDR3 loop spans 15 amino acids. The CDR3 coding sequence is TGTGCCAGCAGCTTAGTCTGGGGTGGAAACACTGAAGCTTTCTTT. It translates to CASSLVWGGNTEAFF.

In DNA, the CDR3 is TGCGCCAGCAGTGAGACTAGCGGGAATGAGCAGTTCTTC. This translates into CASSETSGNEQFF. V gene TRBV10-1 combines with J gene TRBJ2-1, with 9 nucleotides matching TRBD2. Germline values: CDR1 WNHNN, CDR2 SYGVQD (reference sequence). V lost 2 bases, J lost 7 bases, and 0 bases stayed unmatched. The CDR3 runs to 13 residues.

This clonotype was picked up a small number of times. The chain carries TRBV20-1 and TRBJ1-2; TRBD1 might be the D (5 bases). The CDR3 loop spans 11 amino acids. Germline V gene data show CDR1 as DFQATT and CDR2 as SNEGSKA (reference sequence). The CDR3 DNA reads TGCAGAGGACGGAGGGGCAATGGCTACACCTTC. This sequence encodes CRGRRGNGYTF.

This clonotype has a count of ten or more. The V and J genes are TRBV29-1 and TRBJ2-7; D not certain. The germline gives CDR1 SQVTM, CDR2 ANQGSEA. The CDR3 totals 10 residues. CDR3 coding DNA: TGCGTCGGGTCGTCCTACGAGCAGTACTTC. Protein product: CVGSSYEQYF.

This clonotype was seen a handful of times. V and J are TRBV11-2 and TRBJ2-3, with unresolved D. V was cut by 0 bases and J by 9 bases, with 16 bases left in between. Germline lookup yields CDR1 SGHAT and CDR2 FQNNGV. The CDR3 loop spans 15 amino acids. CDR3 in amino acids: CASSLDPRKGGTQYF. In nucleotides, the CDR3 is TGTGCCAGCAGCTTAGATCCCCGCAAGGGCGGAACGCAGTATTTT.

This clonotype was recorded once. The gene calls are TRBV15 and TRBJ2-6, with TRBD1 as a possible D gene (6 bases). Germline V gene lookup returns CDR1 LNHNV and CDR2 YYDKDF (reference sequence). V was pared by 9 bases and J by 4 bases, with 10 bases between. CDR3 length equals 13 residues. CDR3: CATLQGGANVLTF. The CDR3 DNA sequence: TGTGCCACTCTTCAGGGGGGGGCCAACGTCCTGACTTTC.

As for this clonotype: The junction departs from germline at one end; a sequencing error may be responsible. The chain is built from TRBV5-5 and TRBJ1-5; no reliable D call. The CDR3 covers 16 residues. The germline V gene encodes CDR1 SGHKS and CDR2 YYEKEE (reference sequence). The CDR3: CASSSTDQVADQTQHF. In DNA, the CDR3 is TGTGCCAGCAGCTCAACTGACCAGGTGGCGGATCAGACCCAGCATTTT. Combining the CDR3 with reference TRBV5-5 and TRBJ1-5 gives the whole variable domain DAGVTQSPTHLIKTRGQQVTLRCSPISGHKSVSWYQQVLGQGPQFIFQYYEKEERGRGNFPDRFSARQFPNYSSELNVNALLLGDSALYLCASSSTDQVADQTQHFGDGTRLSIL.

This clonotype was counted once. This chain links TRBV27 with TRBJ2-6; possible D gene TRBD2, 5 bases. Germline CDR1 MNHEY, CDR2 SMNVEV (reference sequence). V dropped 6 bases and J dropped 4 bases, with 10 bases sitting between them. This CDR3 comprises 14 residues. DNA of the CDR3: TGTGCCAGCAGGGAGCCGGGGGGGGCCAACGTCCTGACTTTC. Its translation: CASREPGGANVLTF.

This clonotype was observed once. This could be a read error, since a much larger clone is one nucleotide away. This rearrangement joins TRBV5-6 to TRBJ2-5, with D perhaps being TRBD1 or TRBD2 (5 bases each). Germline CDR1 SGHDT, CDR2 YYEEEE. The CDR3 length is 12 residues. CDR3: CTSSLGVGTQYF. DNA of the CDR3: TGTACCAGCAGCTTGGGGGTGGGGACCCAGTACTTC.

This CDR3 reads CSARTGTGSHEQYF. The CDR3 coding sequence is TGCAGTGCTAGAACCGGGACAGGGAGCCACGAGCAGTACTTC. V and J are TRBV20-1 and TRBJ2-7, with 9 bases fitting TRBD1. Trimming took 2 bases from V and 5 from J; bases not matched to a gene: 7. Germline CDR1 and CDR2: DFQATT and SNEGSKA (reference sequence). CDR3 length: 14 amino acids.

In its sample, this clonotype was seen many times. The gene calls are TRBV20-1 and TRBJ2-7; 10 nucleotides agree with TRBD1. Per germline, CDR1 DFQATT and CDR2 SNEGSKA (reference sequence). Trimming at V came to 3 bases and at J to 5 bases, leaving 10 bases not matched to a gene. The CDR3 runs to 15 residues. The CDR3 protein is CSASRGTGAAHEQYF. CDR3 nucleotides: TGCAGTGCTAGTCGCGGGACAGGGGCTGCCCACGAGCAGTACTTC.

A note on this clonotype: At one end the junction does not follow the germline gene, possibly because of a read error. The rearrangement uses TRBV5-1 and TRBJ2-2; TRBD2 aligns across 15 bases. The CDR3 loop spans 18 amino acids. CDR1 and CDR2 (germline): SGHRS, YFSETQ. This chain's CDR3 is CASATPGTSGRSTWELFF. CDR3 in DNA: TGCGCCAGCGCTACGCCGGGGACTAGCGGGAGGTCCACCTGGGAGCTGTTTTTT.

This clonotype was detected a few times. The chain recombines TRBV7-9 with TRBJ2-1; 10 nucleotides line up with TRBD1. Trimming at V came to 2 bases and at J to 7 bases, leaving 5 bases not matched to a gene. Germline V gene lookup returns CDR1 SEHNR and CDR2 FQNEAQ (reference sequence). The CDR3 extends over 15 amino acids. CDR3 DNA sequence: TGTGCCAGCAGCTTAAGACAGGGGGCGCGGAATGAGCAGTTCTTC. This encodes CASSLRQGARNEQFF.

Points on this clonotype: This may be a read error, as it is one base from a much larger clone. This chain connects TRBV11-2 to TRBJ2-7; D is unresolved. The germline gives CDR1 SGHAT, CDR2 FQNNGV. CDR3 length: 16 residues. Trimming cost V 0 bases and J 0 bases, with 12 bases left between them. The CDR3 DNA reads as TGTGCCAGCAGCTTAGAGCTAGGGTCAGGCTCCTACGAGCAGTACTTC. Protein product: CASSLELGSGSYEQYF.

In this sample, this clonotype turned up a few times. This chain joins TRBV5-5 and TRBJ1-2; TRBD1 might be the D (6 bases). V dropped 2 bases and J dropped 5 bases, with 13 bases sitting between them. Looked up from germline, CDR1 is SGHKS and CDR2 is YYEKEE (reference sequence). The CDR3 spans 14 residues. CDR3 in amino acids: CASSFSIGQYGYTF. The DNA of the CDR3 is TGTGCCAGCAGCTTCTCGATCGGACAGTATGGCTACACCTTC.

Comment on this clonotype: Germline is not matched at one junction end, which may reflect a read error. The chain uses TRBV28 and TRBJ2-1, with 12 bases that match TRBD2. Germline CDR1 and CDR2: MDHEN and SYDVKM. The CDR3 runs to 15 residues. The CDR3: CAGSLRRLAGDEQFF. CDR3 nucleotides: TGTGCCGGCAGTTTACGACGACTAGCGGGGGACGAGCAGTTCTTC.

This clonotype was observed a handful of times. The rearrangement uses TRBV7-2 and TRBJ2-1, with 12 bases lining up with TRBD2. The length of the CDR3 is 16 residues. Trimming removed 5 bases from V and 3 bases from J; junction bases left unmatched: 5. Germline values: CDR1 SGHTA, CDR2 FQGNSA. Written as DNA, the CDR3 is TGTGCCAGCAGCCCCAGGACTAGCGGGATCTACAATGAGCAGTTCTTC. Translation gives CASSPRTSGIYNEQFF. The whole variable domain, remainder taken from reference TRBV7-2 and TRBJ2-1, is GAGVSQSPSNKVTEKGKDVELRCDPISGHTALYWYRQSLGQGLEFLIYFQGNSAPDKSGLPSDRFSAERTGGSVSTLTIQRTQQEDSAVYLCASSPRTSGIYNEQFFGPGTRLTVL.

In its sample, this clonotype was seen a few times. This chain links TRBV6-5 with TRBJ2-1, with D perhaps matching TRBD1 (5 bases). CDR3 length: 14 residues. V gave up 0 bases and J gave up 4 bases, with 7 bases separating them. In germline, CDR1 is MNHEY, CDR2 SVGAGI. The CDR3 sequence: CASSYSNRYNEQFF. The CDR3 nucleotides are TGTGCCAGCAGTTACTCCAACAGGTACAATGAGCAGTTCTTC.

There are many counts of this clonotype. This chain links TRBV29-1 with TRBJ2-7; 8 bases fit TRBD2. Germline loops: CDR1 SQVTM, CDR2 ANQGSEA. The CDR3 covers 13 residues. J lost 3 bases, V lost 3 bases, and 4 bases had no gene match. CDR3 sequence: CSVDPSGGYEQYF. The CDR3 DNA is TGCAGCGTTGACCCCAGCGGGGGCTACGAGCAGTACTTC.

In its sample, this clonotype was seen a few times. The V gene is TRBV7-9, the J gene TRBJ2-1, with D possibly matching TRBD1 (5 bases). CDR3 length equals 15 residues. Germline values: CDR1 SEHNR, CDR2 FQNEAQ (reference sequence). Trimming removed 3 bases at V and 1 base at J, with 10 bases between. CDR3: CASSFYRRSYNEQFF. DNA of the CDR3: TGTGCCAGCAGCTTCTACAGGCGATCCTACAATGAGCAGTTCTTC.

In its sample, this clonotype was seen a few times. The V and J genes are TRBV29-1 and TRBJ2-7; TRBD1 aligns across 11 bases. Trimming at V came to 7 bases and at J to 4 bases, leaving 6 bases not matched to a gene. CDR1 and CDR2 from the germline V gene are SQVTM and ANQGSEA. This CDR3 contains 13 residues. The CDR3 nucleotides are TGCAGCGCCGGGACAGGGGGTGGATACGAGCAGTACTTC. This encodes CSAGTGGGYEQYF.